This entry lists 13 T cell receptor beta chains sequenced from one sample in a study of T cell responses to AZD1222 COVID-19 vaccine. Some clones are missing from TCRdb's copy, which holds only in-frame ones; the method was immunoSEQ multiplex PCR. The sample carries roughly 150,000 clones, approximately 90% recorded once. The starting material was peripheral blood, obtained on day 0 of AZD1222 vaccination. The receptors derive from an adult in good health.

The rearrangement uses TRBV9 and TRBJ2-2; D call uncertain. This CDR3 contains 13 residues. V lost 2 bases, J lost 4 bases, and 6 bases lay in between. Per the germline V gene, CDR1 is SGDLS and CDR2 is YYNGEE. The CDR3 sequence is CASSVSGTGELFF. The CDR3 DNA sequence: TGTGCCAGCAGCGTTTCCGGCACCGGGGAGCTGTTTTTT.

The chain links TRBV12-3 or TRBV12-4 to TRBJ2-1; 9 positions match TRBD2. The ends lost 6 bases at V and 4 bases at J; junction bases unmatched: 1. CDR3 size: 13 residues. The CDR3 protein is CASRTSGYNEQFF. The CDR3 DNA is TGTGCCAGCAGGACTAGCGGTTACAATGAGCAGTTCTTC.

This chain links TRBV6-2 or TRBV6-3 with TRBJ2-2; 10 bases agree with TRBD2. J was trimmed by 3 bases and V by 5 bases; bases with no gene match: 6. Germline V lookup: CDR1 MNHEY, CDR2 SVGEGT. The CDR3 contains 16 residues. The CDR3 sequence: CASSAIGTSDTGELFF. The CDR3 DNA sequence: TGTGCCAGCAGTGCGATTGGGACTAGCGACACCGGGGAGCTGTTTTTT.

The rearrangement joins TRBV7-9 to TRBJ2-1; 10 bases match TRBD1. The CDR3 runs to 15 residues. CDR1 is SEHNR, CDR2 FQNEAQ, per germline (reference sequence). After removal of 5 bases from V and 9 bases from J, the junction contained 10 bases not matched to a gene. This CDR3 is CASSPRQGAEGEQFF. DNA of the CDR3: TGTGCCAGCAGCCCACGACAGGGGGCCGAGGGTGAGCAGTTCTTC.

The chain couples TRBV12-3 or TRBV12-4 to TRBJ1-2; D is ambiguous. V gave up 5 bases and J gave up 2 bases, with 6 bases separating them. CDR3 length: 12 residues. As DNA, the CDR3 is TGTGCCAGCAGTGCAATCAACTATGGCTACACCTTC. Translating gives CASSAINYGYTF.

The rearrangement joins TRBV19 to TRBJ1-5; unclear D gene. The V end was cut by 7 bases, the J end by 7 bases, with 17 bases between. This CDR3 has 14 residues. Germline assignment: CDR1 LNHDA and CDR2 SQIVND (reference sequence). The CDR3 sequence: CASTPIGAGQPQHF. The CDR3 nucleotides are TGTGCCAGTACCCCGATAGGAGCTGGACAGCCCCAGCATTTT.

The chain is built from TRBV5-1 and TRBJ2-7; TRBD1 aligns across 8 bases. The CDR3 consists of 13 residues. Germline loops: CDR1 SGHRS, CDR2 YFSETQ. The V gene end was trimmed by 7 bases and the J gene end by 2 bases; junction bases not matched to a gene: 5. CDR3 DNA: TGCGCCAGCGGACAGGGTTCAACCTACGAGCAGTACTTC. It encodes CASGQGSTYEQYF.

The chain combines TRBV14 with TRBJ2-1, with 7 nucleotides matching TRBD2. Germline CDR1 SGHDN, CDR2 FVKESK. V dropped 0 bases and J dropped 3; count of bases not matched to a gene: 5. CDR3 length: 16 amino acids. The chain's CDR3 is CASSQDGGSFYNEQFF. In DNA form, the CDR3 reads TGTGCCAGCAGCCAAGATGGCGGGAGTTTCTACAATGAGCAGTTCTTC.

This chain joins TRBV28 and TRBJ1-2; TRBD1 matches at 11 bases. Germline CDR1 is MDHEN and CDR2 is SYDVKM. The CDR3 has 17 residues. The ends lost 8 bases at V and 1 base at J; junction bases unmatched: 12. This chain's CDR3 is CASARGTGGARNYGYTF. The CDR3 DNA sequence: TGTGCCAGCGCAAGGGGGACAGGGGGTGCCCGTAACTATGGCTACACCTTC.

This chain links TRBV24-1 with TRBJ1-2, with D tentatively TRBD1 (6 bases). This CDR3 region has 14 residues. Per germline, CDR1 KGHDR and CDR2 SFDVKD. V lost 8 bases, J lost 4 bases, and 16 bases lay in between. The CDR3 nucleotides read TGTGCCACCACCCCGACAGGTTACCCCTATGGCTACACCTTC. This translates into CATTPTGYPYGYTF.

The gene calls are TRBV20-1 and TRBJ1-2; D is uncertain. V was pared by 3 bases and J by 2 bases, with 10 bases between. Per germline, CDR1 DFQATT and CDR2 SNEGSKA (reference sequence). The CDR3 runs 13 residues. The CDR3 DNA reads TGCAGTGCTAGTTGGCAGACGAACTATGGCTACACCTTC. This gives the protein CSASWQTNYGYTF.

This rearrangement joins TRBV30 to TRBJ1-1; TRBD1 might be the D (6 bases). The CDR3 has 16 amino acids. Germline V gene lookup returns CDR1 GTSNPN and CDR2 SVGIG (reference sequence). The V gene lost 1 base and the J gene lost 0 bases, with 15 bases spanning the gap. The chain's CDR3 is CAWSAWGGPMNTEAFF. CDR3 nucleotide sequence: TGTGCCTGGAGTGCATGGGGGGGGCCCATGAACACTGAAGCTTTCTTT.

The chain uses TRBV18 and TRBJ1-4; D not resolved. The V end lost 6 bases, the J end lost 4 bases, and 6 bases lay between the germline ends. Germline V gives CDR1 KGHSH, CDR2 LQKENI. This CDR3 is 12 amino acids long. The CDR3 here is CASSSSNEKLFF. The CDR3 DNA reads TGTGCCAGCTCGTCAAGTAATGAAAAACTGTTTTTT.